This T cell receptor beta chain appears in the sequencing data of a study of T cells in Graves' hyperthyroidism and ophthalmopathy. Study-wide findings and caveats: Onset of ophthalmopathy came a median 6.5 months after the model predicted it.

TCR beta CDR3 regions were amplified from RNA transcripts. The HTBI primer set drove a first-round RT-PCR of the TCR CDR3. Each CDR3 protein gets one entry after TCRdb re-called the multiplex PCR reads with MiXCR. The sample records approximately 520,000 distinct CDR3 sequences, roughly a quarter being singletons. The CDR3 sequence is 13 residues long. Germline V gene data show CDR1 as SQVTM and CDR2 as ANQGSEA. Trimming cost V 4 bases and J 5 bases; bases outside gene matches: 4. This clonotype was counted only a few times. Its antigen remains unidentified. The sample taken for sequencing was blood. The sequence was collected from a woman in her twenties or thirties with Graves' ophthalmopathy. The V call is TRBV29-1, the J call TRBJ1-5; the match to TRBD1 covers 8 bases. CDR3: CSVGPGGDQPQHF. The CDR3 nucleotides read TGCAGCGTTGGCCCAGGGGGCGATCAGCCCCAGCATTTT.